This T cell receptor (beta chain) was sequenced in a study of T cell changes during pregnancy in multiple sclerosis. Sequencing used immunoSEQ multiplex PCR; TCRdb keeps in-frame clones, though not all of them. Of thousands of clones in the sample, 81% were seen once. This clone was observed a few times. This CDR3 is built from 15 residues. V lost 0 bases and J 6 bases, leaving 11 bases between the germline ends. Germline-derived CDR1 and CDR2 are MGHRA and YSYEKL. This rearrangement joins TRBV4-1 to TRBJ1-4, with a weak D call TRBD1 (6 bases). The clonotype originates from a female donor in good health, enrolled as a control in a pregnancy study. This material consisted of CD8+ T cells from peripheral blood mononuclear cells, taken in the second trimester of pregnancy. CDR3 DNA: TGCGCCAGCAGCCAAGACCGGGACAAGTATGAAAAACTGTTTTTT. Translating it yields CASSQDRDKYEKLFF.